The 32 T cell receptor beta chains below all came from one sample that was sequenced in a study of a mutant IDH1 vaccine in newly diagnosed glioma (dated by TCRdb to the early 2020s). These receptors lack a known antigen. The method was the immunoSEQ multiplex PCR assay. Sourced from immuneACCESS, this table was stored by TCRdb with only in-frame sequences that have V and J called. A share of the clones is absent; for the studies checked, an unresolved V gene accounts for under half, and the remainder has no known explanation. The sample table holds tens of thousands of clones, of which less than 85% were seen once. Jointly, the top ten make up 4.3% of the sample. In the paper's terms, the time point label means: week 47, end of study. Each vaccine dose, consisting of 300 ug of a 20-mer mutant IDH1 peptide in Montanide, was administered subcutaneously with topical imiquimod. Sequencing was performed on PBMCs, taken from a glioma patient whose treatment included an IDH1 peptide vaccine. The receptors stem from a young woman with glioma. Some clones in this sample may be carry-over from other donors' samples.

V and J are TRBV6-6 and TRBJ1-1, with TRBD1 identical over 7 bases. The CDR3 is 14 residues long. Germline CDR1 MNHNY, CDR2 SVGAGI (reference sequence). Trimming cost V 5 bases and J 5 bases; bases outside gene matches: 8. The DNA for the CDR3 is TGTGCCAGCAGTCCCCTCGGGACAGTTACTGAAGCTTTCTTT. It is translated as CASSPLGTVTEAFF.

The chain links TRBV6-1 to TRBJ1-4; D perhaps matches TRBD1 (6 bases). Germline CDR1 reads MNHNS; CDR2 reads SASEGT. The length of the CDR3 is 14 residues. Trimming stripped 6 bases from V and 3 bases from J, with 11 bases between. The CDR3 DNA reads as TGTGCCAGCAGCCAGGGGCAGGCTAATGAAAAACTGTTTTTT. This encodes CASSQGQANEKLFF.

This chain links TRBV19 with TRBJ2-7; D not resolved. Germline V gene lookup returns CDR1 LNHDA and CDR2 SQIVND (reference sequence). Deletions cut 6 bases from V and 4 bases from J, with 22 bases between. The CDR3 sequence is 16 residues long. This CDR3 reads CASSPIVGRSGYEQYF. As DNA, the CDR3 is TGTGCCAGTAGCCCCATTGTCGGACGGTCTGGGTACGAGCAGTACTTC.

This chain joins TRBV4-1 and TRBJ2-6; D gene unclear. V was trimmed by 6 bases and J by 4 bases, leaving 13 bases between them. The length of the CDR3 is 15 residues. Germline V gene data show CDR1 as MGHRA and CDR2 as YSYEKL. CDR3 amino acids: CASRWDSAGANVLTF. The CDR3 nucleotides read TGCGCCAGCAGGTGGGATTCAGCCGGGGCCAACGTCCTGACTTTC.

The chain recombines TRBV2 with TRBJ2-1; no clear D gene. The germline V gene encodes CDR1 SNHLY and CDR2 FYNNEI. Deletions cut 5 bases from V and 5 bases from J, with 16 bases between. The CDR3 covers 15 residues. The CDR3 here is CASSLRSNSDNEQFF. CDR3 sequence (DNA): TGTGCCAGCAGTTTAAGGTCCAATAGTGACAATGAGCAGTTCTTC.

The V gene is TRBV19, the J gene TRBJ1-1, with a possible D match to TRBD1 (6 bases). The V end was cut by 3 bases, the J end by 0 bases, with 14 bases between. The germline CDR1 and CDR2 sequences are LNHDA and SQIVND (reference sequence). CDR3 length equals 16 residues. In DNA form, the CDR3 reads TGTGCCAGTAGTATTCCCCGGGGGCCCATGAACACTGAAGCTTTCTTT. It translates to CASSIPRGPMNTEAFF.

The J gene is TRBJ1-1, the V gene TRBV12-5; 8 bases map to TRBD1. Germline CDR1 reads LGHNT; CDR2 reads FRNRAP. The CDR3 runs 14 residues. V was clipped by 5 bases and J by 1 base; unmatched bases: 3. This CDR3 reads CASGGGQGNTEAFF. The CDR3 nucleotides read TGTGCTAGTGGTGGAGGACAGGGGAACACTGAAGCTTTCTTT.

The CDR3 nucleotides read TGTGCCAGTAGTATAACCGGGACAGGGATCACTGAAGCTTTCTTT. It codes for CASSITGTGITEAFF. This chain uses TRBV19 with TRBJ1-1; 9 bases align to TRBD1. Looked up from germline, CDR1 is LNHDA and CDR2 is SQIVND (reference sequence). The CDR3 contains 15 residues. V was pared by 2 bases and J by 4 bases, with 5 bases of the junction left unmatched.

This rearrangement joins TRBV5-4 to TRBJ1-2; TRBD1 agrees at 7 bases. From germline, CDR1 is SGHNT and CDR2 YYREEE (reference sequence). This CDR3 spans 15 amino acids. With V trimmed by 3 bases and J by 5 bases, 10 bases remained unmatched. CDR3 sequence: CASSSGHQGVYGYTF. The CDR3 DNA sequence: TGTGCCAGCAGCTCGGGACACCAGGGGGTATATGGCTACACCTTC.

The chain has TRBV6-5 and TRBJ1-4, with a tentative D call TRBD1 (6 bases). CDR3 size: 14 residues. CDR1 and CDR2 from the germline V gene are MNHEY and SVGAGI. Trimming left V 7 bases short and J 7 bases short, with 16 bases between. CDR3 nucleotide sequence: TGTGCCAGCACCCGGGGGGGCGAAGGTGAAAAACTGTTTTTT. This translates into CASTRGGEGEKLFF.

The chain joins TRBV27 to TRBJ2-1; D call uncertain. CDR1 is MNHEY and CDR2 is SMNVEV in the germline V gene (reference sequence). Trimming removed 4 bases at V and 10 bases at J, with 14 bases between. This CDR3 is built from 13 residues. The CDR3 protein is CASSSSPLREQFF. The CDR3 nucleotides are TGTGCCAGCAGTTCCTCCCCTCTTCGGGAGCAGTTCTTC.

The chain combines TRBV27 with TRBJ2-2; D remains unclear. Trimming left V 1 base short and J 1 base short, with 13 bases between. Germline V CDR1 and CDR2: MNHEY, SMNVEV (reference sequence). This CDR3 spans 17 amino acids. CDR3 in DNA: TGTGCCAGCAGTTTATGGGCGGATTTTAGGAACACCGGGGAGCTGTTTTTT. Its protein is CASSLWADFRNTGELFF.

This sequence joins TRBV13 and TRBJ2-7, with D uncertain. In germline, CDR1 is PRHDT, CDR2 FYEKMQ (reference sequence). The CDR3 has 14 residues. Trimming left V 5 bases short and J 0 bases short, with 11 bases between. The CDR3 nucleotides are TGTGCCAGCAGCCCTGGGCCGAGCTCCTACGAGCAGTACTTC. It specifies CASSPGPSSYEQYF.

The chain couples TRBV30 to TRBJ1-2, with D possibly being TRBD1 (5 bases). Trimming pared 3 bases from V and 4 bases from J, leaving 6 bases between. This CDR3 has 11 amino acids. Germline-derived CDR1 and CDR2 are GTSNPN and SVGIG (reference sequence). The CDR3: CAWRGGYGYTF. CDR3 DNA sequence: TGTGCCTGGAGGGGGGGCTATGGCTACACCTTC. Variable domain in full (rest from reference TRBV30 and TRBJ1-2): SQTIHQWPATLVQPVGSPLSLECTVEGTSNPNLYWYRQAAGRGLQLLFYSVGIGQISSEVPQNLSASRPQDRQFILSSKKLLLSDSGFYLCAWRGGYGYTFGSGTRLTVV.

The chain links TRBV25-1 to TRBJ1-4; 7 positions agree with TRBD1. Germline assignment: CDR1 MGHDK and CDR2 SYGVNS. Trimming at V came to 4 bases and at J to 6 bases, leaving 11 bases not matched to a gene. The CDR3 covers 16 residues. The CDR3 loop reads CASSAQGGGWHEKLFF. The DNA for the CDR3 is TGTGCCAGCAGTGCCCAGGGGGGGGGTTGGCATGAAAAACTGTTTTTT. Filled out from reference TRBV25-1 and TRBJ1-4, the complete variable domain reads EADIYQTPRYLVIGTGKKITLECSQTMGHDKMYWYQQDPGMELHLIHYSYGVNSTEKGDLSSESTVSRIRTEHFPLTLESARPSHTSQYLCASSAQGGGWHEKLFFGSGTQLSVL.

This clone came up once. CDR3 residues: CASSPQGQGREKLFF. The CDR3 bases are TGTGCCAGCTCACCACAGGGACAGGGACGTGAAAAACTGTTTTTT. The chain employs TRBV18 and TRBJ1-4; TRBD1 aligns across 9 bases. From germline, CDR1 is KGHSH and CDR2 LQKENI. This CDR3 is 15 amino acids long. The V segment lost 1 base and the J segment 7 bases; nucleotides outside the gene matches: 4.

CDR3 loop: CASSLQANEQFF. Written as DNA, the CDR3 is TGTGCCAGCAGCCTACAGGCCAATGAGCAGTTCTTC. The chain has TRBV11-1 and TRBJ2-1; TRBD1 might be the D (5 bases). Germline loops: CDR1 SGHAT, CDR2 FQDESV (reference sequence). Deletions cut 5 bases from V and 6 bases from J, with 8 bases between. CDR3 size: 12 residues.

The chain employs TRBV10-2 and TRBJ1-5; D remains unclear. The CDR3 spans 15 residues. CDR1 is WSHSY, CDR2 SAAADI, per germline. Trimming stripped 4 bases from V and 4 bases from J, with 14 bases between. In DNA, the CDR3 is TGCGCCAGCAGTGCCATTAGGGCAGATAATCAGCCCCAGCATTTT. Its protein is CASSAIRADNQPQHF.

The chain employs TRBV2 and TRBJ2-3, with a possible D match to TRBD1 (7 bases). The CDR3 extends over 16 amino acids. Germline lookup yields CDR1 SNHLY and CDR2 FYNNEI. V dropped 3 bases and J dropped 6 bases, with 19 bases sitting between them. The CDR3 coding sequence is TGTGCCAGCAGTGAGGCTAGGAGGGGGCCCGATGATACGCAGTATTTT. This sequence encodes CASSEARRGPDDTQYF.

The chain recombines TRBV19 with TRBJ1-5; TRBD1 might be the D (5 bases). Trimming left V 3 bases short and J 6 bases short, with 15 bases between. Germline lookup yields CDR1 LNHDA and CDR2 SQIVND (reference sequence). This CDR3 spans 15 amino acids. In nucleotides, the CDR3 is TGTGCCAGTAGTATCTTGAGGGGCGCGAGTCAGCCCCAGCATTTT. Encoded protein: CASSILRGASQPQHF.

The CDR3 loop reads CSATKDERIGYTF. The CDR3 DNA is TGCAGCGCCACTAAGGATGAGAGAATCGGCTACACCTTC. This chain uses TRBV29-1 with TRBJ1-2, with D unclear. Germline V gives CDR1 SQVTM, CDR2 ANQGSEA. Trimming removed 7 bases at V and 8 bases at J, with 20 bases between. This CDR3 is built from 13 residues.

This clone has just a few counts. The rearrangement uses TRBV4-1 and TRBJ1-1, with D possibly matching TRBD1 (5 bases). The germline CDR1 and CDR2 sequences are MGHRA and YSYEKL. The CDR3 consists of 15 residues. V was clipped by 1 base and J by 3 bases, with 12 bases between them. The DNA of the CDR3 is TGCGCCAGCAGCCAAGGTCCAGGGAGGGACACTGAAGCTTTCTTT. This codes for CASSQGPGRDTEAFF.

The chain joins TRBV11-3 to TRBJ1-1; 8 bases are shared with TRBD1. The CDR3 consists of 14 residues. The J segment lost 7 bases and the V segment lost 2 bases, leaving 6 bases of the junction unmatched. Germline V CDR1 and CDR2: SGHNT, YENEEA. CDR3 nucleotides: TGTGCCAGCAGCTTATCAGGACAGGGCGGTGAAGCTTTCTTT. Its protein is CASSLSGQGGEAFF.

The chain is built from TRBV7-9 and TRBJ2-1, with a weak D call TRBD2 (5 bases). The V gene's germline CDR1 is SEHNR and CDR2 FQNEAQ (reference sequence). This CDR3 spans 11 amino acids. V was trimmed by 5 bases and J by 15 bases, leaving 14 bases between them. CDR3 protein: CASSGGGVMFF. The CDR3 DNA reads TGTGCCAGCAGCGGCGGAGGAGTTATGTTCTTC. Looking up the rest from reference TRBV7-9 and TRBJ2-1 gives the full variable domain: DTGVSQNPRHKITKRGQNVTFRCDPISEHNRLYWYRQTLGQGPEFLTYFQNEAQLEKSRLLSDRFSAERPKGSFSTLEIQRTEQGDSAMYLCASSGGGVMFFGPGTRLTVL.

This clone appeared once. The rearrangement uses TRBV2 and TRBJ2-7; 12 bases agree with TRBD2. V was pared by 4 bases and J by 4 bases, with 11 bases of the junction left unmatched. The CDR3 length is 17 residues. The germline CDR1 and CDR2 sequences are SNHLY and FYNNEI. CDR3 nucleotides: TGTGCCAGCAGTGTAGCTAGCGGGAGGGCCGTCGAATACGAGCAGTACTTC. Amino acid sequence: CASSVASGRAVEYEQYF.

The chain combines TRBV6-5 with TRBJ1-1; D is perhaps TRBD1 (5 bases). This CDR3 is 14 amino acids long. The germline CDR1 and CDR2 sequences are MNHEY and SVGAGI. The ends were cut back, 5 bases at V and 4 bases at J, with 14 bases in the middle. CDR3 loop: CASSALQGATEAFF. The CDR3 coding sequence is TGTGCCAGCAGTGCCCTTCAGGGAGCCACTGAAGCTTTCTTT.

The CDR3 reads CASSLLPGQAFEAFF. The CDR3 nucleotides are TGTGCCAGCTCACTACTCCCGGGACAGGCGTTTGAAGCTTTCTTT. The chain combines TRBV18 with TRBJ1-1; 8 bases map to TRBD1. J was trimmed by 7 bases and V by 4 bases; bases with no gene match: 11. The length of the CDR3 is 15 residues. Per germline, CDR1 KGHSH and CDR2 LQKENI.

The CDR3 sequence is CASSLKMGGAVDGYTF. For the CDR3, the DNA is TGTGCCAGCAGCTTGAAGATGGGGGGAGCCGTTGATGGCTACACCTTC. This chain joins TRBV9 and TRBJ1-2; D is perhaps TRBD1 (5 bases). Trimming pared 4 bases from V and 6 bases from J, leaving 22 bases between. Germline CDR1 and CDR2: SGDLS and YYNGEE. The CDR3 spans 16 residues.

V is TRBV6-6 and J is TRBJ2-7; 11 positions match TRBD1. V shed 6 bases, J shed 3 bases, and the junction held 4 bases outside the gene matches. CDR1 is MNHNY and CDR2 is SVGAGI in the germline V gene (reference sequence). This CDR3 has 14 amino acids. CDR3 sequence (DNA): TGTGCCAGCAGGAGGGGACAGGGGGACTACGAGCAGTACTTC. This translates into CASRRGQGDYEQYF.

CDR3 protein: CSVEGGTYEQYF. DNA of the CDR3: TGCAGCGTTGAGGGCGGCACCTACGAGCAGTACTTC. The V gene is TRBV29-1, the J gene TRBJ2-7; D is unresolved. The germline V gene encodes CDR1 SQVTM and CDR2 ANQGSEA. Deletions cut 3 bases from V and 2 bases from J, with 8 bases between. The CDR3 consists of 12 residues.

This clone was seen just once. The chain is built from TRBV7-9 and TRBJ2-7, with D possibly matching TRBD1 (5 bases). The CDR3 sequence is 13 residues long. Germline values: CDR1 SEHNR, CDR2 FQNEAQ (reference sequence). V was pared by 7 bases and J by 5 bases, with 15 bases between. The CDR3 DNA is TGTGCCAGCACTAGGGGTGGGTTTGACGAGCAGTACTTC. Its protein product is CASTRGGFDEQYF. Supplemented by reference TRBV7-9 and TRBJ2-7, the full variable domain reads DTGVSQNPRHKITKRGQNVTFRCDPISEHNRLYWYRQTLGQGPEFLTYFQNEAQLEKSRLLSDRFSAERPKGSFSTLEIQRTEQGDSAMYLCASTRGGFDEQYFGPGTRLTVT.

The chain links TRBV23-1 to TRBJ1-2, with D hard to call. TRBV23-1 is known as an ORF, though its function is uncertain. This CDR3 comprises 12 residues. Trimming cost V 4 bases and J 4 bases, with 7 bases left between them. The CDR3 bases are TGCGCCAGCAGTCCCCGGGCCTATGGCTACACCTTC. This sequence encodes CASSPRAYGYTF.